One and the same sample provided the 13 T cell receptor beta chains below, sequenced in a study of cytomegalovirus exposure and HLA in healthy donors. The table came from immunoSEQ multiplex PCR; TCRdb's copy has only in-frame clones and leaves some out. Of 200,000 or so clones listed, roughly 85% are singletons. The sequenced sample was PBMCs. The receptors come from a woman between 18 and 29 years old in good health and CMV-seronegative.

This clone came up a few times. This sequence joins TRBV5-1 and TRBJ2-7; no clear D gene. Germline V gene data show CDR1 as SGHRS and CDR2 as YFSETQ. V was cut by 0 bases and J by 5 bases, with 6 bases left in between. CDR3 length equals 12 residues. CDR3 in amino acids: CASSLVLNEQYF. The DNA for the CDR3 is TGCGCCAGCAGCTTGGTCCTGAACGAGCAGTACTTC.

This clone appeared a single time. The V call is TRBV18, the J call TRBJ2-1; a possible D gene is TRBD1 (7 bases). Trimming left V 6 bases short and J 6 bases short, with 9 bases between. This CDR3 contains 12 residues. Germline V gene data show CDR1 as KGHSH and CDR2 as LQKENI. CDR3 region: CASSRDSNEQFF. As DNA, the CDR3 is TGTGCCAGCTCGCGGGACAGCAATGAGCAGTTCTTC.

This sequence joins TRBV27 and TRBJ2-1, with unresolved D. Per the germline V gene, CDR1 is MNHEY and CDR2 is SMNVEV (reference sequence). Trimming removed 4 bases at V and 6 bases at J, with 7 bases between. This CDR3 region has 12 residues. The CDR3 sequence: CASSSQGNEQFF. The CDR3 region has the DNA TGTGCCAGCAGTTCACAAGGCAATGAGCAGTTCTTC.

The chain links TRBV6-5 to TRBJ1-1; D is perhaps TRBD1 (6 bases). Trimming took off 0 bases at V and 5 bases at J, with 13 bases between the two ends. Germline V lookup: CDR1 MNHEY, CDR2 SVGAGI. The length of the CDR3 is 15 residues. The CDR3 sequence: CASSYSTGQKTEAFF. The CDR3 region has the DNA TGTGCCAGCAGTTACTCGACCGGACAGAAGACTGAAGCTTTCTTT.

The chain uses TRBV19 and TRBJ1-2; possible D gene TRBD1, 6 bases. CDR1 is LNHDA and CDR2 is SQIVND in the germline V gene (reference sequence). This CDR3 is built from 14 residues. Trimming took off 4 bases at V and 3 bases at J, with 12 bases between the two ends. The CDR3 DNA is TGTGCCAGTAGTACTACAGGGTACGACTATGGCTACACCTTC. Its protein is CASSTTGYDYGYTF.

The chain has TRBV4-1 and TRBJ2-7; D is perhaps TRBD1 or TRBD2 (5 bases each). This CDR3 region has 16 residues. CDR1 is MGHRA, CDR2 YSYEKL, per germline. V gave up 4 bases and J gave up 1 base, with 17 bases separating them. This chain's CDR3 is CASSLQGTQRSYEQYF. The CDR3, as DNA: TGCGCCAGCAGCCTTCAAGGGACCCAGAGATCCTACGAGCAGTACTTC.

The chain has TRBV27 and TRBJ2-7; 7 nucleotides line up with TRBD1. This CDR3 region has 17 residues. The V gene end was trimmed by 5 bases and the J gene end by 4 bases; junction bases not matched to a gene: 17. CDR1 and CDR2 (germline): MNHEY, SMNVEV (reference sequence). The CDR3: CASSPRQGWAESYEQYF. In nucleotides, the CDR3 is TGTGCCAGCAGTCCCCGACAGGGCTGGGCAGAATCTTACGAGCAGTACTTC.

The chain joins TRBV27 to TRBJ1-5; D gene uncertain. Trimming removed 6 bases from V and 1 base from J, with 4 bases in between. This CDR3 has 12 residues. Germline assignment: CDR1 MNHEY and CDR2 SMNVEV (reference sequence). DNA for the CDR3: TGTGCCAGCAGCAAAAGCAATCAGCCCCAGCATTTT. Amino acid sequence: CASSKSNQPQHF.

The rearrangement uses TRBV27 and TRBJ1-1; D gene uncertain. The V end was cut by 2 bases, the J end by 2 bases, with 9 bases between. CDR3 length: 14 amino acids. Germline V gene lookup returns CDR1 MNHEY and CDR2 SMNVEV (reference sequence). The CDR3 here is CASSLGTPNTEAFF. CDR3 DNA sequence: TGTGCCAGCAGTTTAGGCACTCCCAACACTGAAGCTTTCTTT.

This clone was detected only once. V is TRBV2 and J is TRBJ1-2; D not certain. Germline V gene data show CDR1 as SNHLY and CDR2 as FYNNEI. V lost 7 bases and J 4 bases, leaving 19 bases between the germline ends. This CDR3 has 15 residues. This chain's CDR3 is CASKEEGEVIYGYTF. The CDR3 DNA is TGTGCCAGCAAGGAGGAGGGCGAGGTCATCTATGGCTACACCTTC.

The V call is TRBV29-1, the J call TRBJ1-2; D gene unclear. This CDR3 spans 18 amino acids. Germline CDR1 is SQVTM and CDR2 is ANQGSEA. V was pared by 0 bases and J by 2 bases, with 22 bases between. The CDR3 coding sequence is TGCAGCGTTGAAGATCCCTCCCTATGGCTCAAAGGAAACTATGGCTACACCTTC. Amino acids: CSVEDPSLWLKGNYGYTF.

The chain has TRBV27 and TRBJ2-7; D gene unclear. There are 13 residues in the CDR3. Germline CDR1 reads MNHEY; CDR2 reads SMNVEV (reference sequence). The germline V and J ends were trimmed by 5 bases and 2 bases, with 10 bases remaining between them. In nucleotides, the CDR3 is TGTGCCAGCAGTAATACAGAGACCTACGAGCAGTACTTC. Translation: CASSNTETYEQYF.

This rearrangement joins TRBV11-3 to TRBJ2-1, with D possibly matching TRBD2 (6 bases). Germline CDR1 reads SGHNT; CDR2 reads YENEEA. V gave up 6 bases and J gave up 6 bases, with 18 bases separating them. This CDR3 has 15 amino acids. CDR3 in amino acids: CASSQGWRGSNEQFF. CDR3 in DNA: TGTGCCAGCAGTCAAGGCTGGCGGGGATCCAATGAGCAGTTCTTC.